The subject of this entry is one T cell receptor beta chain. This entry belongs to a study of control samples from healthy donors and cancer patients. The method was immunoSEQ multiplex PCR; TCRdb's version includes in-frame clones alone and lacks a portion of them. The sample includes 110,000 to 150,000 clones, 91% of them seen just once. Germline V gene sequence: CDR1 PRHDT, CDR2 FYEKMQ (reference sequence). V shed 5 bases and J shed 3 bases, with 17 bases lying between them. CDR3 length: 15 amino acids. The receptor comes from a man aged 18 to 30 in good health. The sequenced sample consisted of blood. V is TRBV13 and J is TRBJ2-7; D may be TRBD1 or TRBD2 (5 bases each). The CDR3 DNA follows: TGTGCCAGCAGCCACGTGGGGGAATCACTCTACGAGCAGTACTTC. Translating it yields CASSHVGESLYEQYF.